Listed below are T cell receptor beta chains from one sample, sequenced in a study of blood T cell repertoires in COVID-19. Here immunoSEQ multiplex PCR was the method, and the copy in TCRdb shows in-frame clones only, minus some. The sample holds 120,000 or so clones, over 70% seen once. The sample was peripheral blood. The receptors come from a woman in her 50s with acute or convalescent COVID-19. Both conserved end residues are part of each CDR3. The D gene is left open where the match is weak. Clone sizes are given selectively: once, few, many, or a class where the clone is expanded.

CDR3nt: TGTGCCAGTAGCGCCGGCCTGGGACAGGGATTTTTGGCTTATGAAAAACTGTTTTTT
CDR3aa: CASSAGLGQGFLAYEKLFF
d_gene: TRBD1
j_gene: TRBJ1-4
v_gene: TRBV19
abundance: -

CDR3nt: TGCGCCAGCAGCTTTACGGGGGAGACCGGGGAGCTGTTTTTT
CDR3aa: CASSFTGETGELFF
d_gene: -
j_gene: TRBJ2-2
v_gene: TRBV5-1
abundance: -

CDR3nt: TGTGCCAGCAATCCTCCCCCAGATACGCAGTATTTT
CDR3aa: CASNPPPDTQYF
d_gene: -
j_gene: TRBJ2-3
v_gene: TRBV2
abundance: -

CDR3nt: TGTGCCAGCACCCTCTCAGGGGCCGGGGCCACTGAAGCTTTCTTT
CDR3aa: CASTLSGAGATEAFF
d_gene: -
j_gene: TRBJ1-1
v_gene: TRBV2
abundance: -

CDR3nt: TGTGCCAGCTCACCACAAAAGGGCAGGGTGGCCACTGAAGCTTTCTTT
CDR3aa: CASSPQKGRVATEAFF
d_gene: -
j_gene: TRBJ1-1
v_gene: TRBV18
abundance: -

CDR3nt: TGTGCCAGCAGCCAAGACTGGCAGGAGACCCAGTACTTC
CDR3aa: CASSQDWQETQYF
d_gene: -
j_gene: TRBJ2-5
v_gene: TRBV3-1/TRBV3-2
abundance: many

CDR3nt: TGTGCCAGCAGTAAACAGGGGAGTGAGCAGTTCTTC
CDR3aa: CASSKQGSEQFF
d_gene: TRBD1
j_gene: TRBJ2-1
v_gene: TRBV6-5
abundance: -

CDR3nt: TGCAGCACAGGAAGGGGGGAGACCCAGTACTTC
CDR3aa: CSTGRGETQYF
d_gene: -
j_gene: TRBJ2-5
v_gene: TRBV29-1
abundance: -

CDR3nt: TGTGCCAGCAGCCCTGCACTAGCGGGAGCCGGGGAGCTGTTTTTT
CDR3aa: CASSPALAGAGELFF
d_gene: TRBD2
j_gene: TRBJ2-2
v_gene: TRBV28
abundance: -

CDR3nt: TGTGCCAGCAGCGTAGAGGACAGGGTGTGGTCTGGAAACACCATATATTTT
CDR3aa: CASSVEDRVWSGNTIYF
d_gene: TRBD1
j_gene: TRBJ1-3
v_gene: TRBV9
abundance: -

CDR3nt: TGCAGCGTTGGGGACAGTCCTAACTATGGCTACACCTTC
CDR3aa: CSVGDSPNYGYTF
d_gene: TRBD1
j_gene: TRBJ1-2
v_gene: TRBV29-1
abundance: few

CDR3nt: TGTGCCAGCAGCTCATCTAGTCGGGGGGGGAGGGATGAGCAGTTCTTC
CDR3aa: CASSSSSRGGRDEQFF
d_gene: TRBD2
j_gene: TRBJ2-1
v_gene: TRBV28
abundance: -

CDR3nt: TGTGCAAGTCGCTTAGCTGGACAGAAGAACAATGAGCAGTTCTTC
CDR3aa: CASRLAGQKNNEQFF
d_gene: -
j_gene: TRBJ2-1
v_gene: TRBV12-2
abundance: once

CDR3nt: TGCAGTGCTAGTTCAGGGGGCGGCAATCAGCCCCAGCATTTT
CDR3aa: CSASSGGGNQPQHF
d_gene: TRBD1
j_gene: TRBJ1-5
v_gene: TRBV20-1
abundance: -

CDR3nt: TGTGCCAGCAGCTTTGGCGGGGGGGCGGATGAGCAGTTCTTC
CDR3aa: CASSFGGGADEQFF
d_gene: TRBD2
j_gene: TRBJ2-1
v_gene: TRBV11-3
abundance: once

CDR3nt: TGTGCCTGGATTCAGGGAATAGAAGCTTTCTTT
CDR3aa: CAWIQGIEAFF
d_gene: -
j_gene: TRBJ1-1
v_gene: TRBV30
abundance: -

CDR3nt: TGTGCCAGCAGCCAAGTATGGAGTGGGGAGCAGTACTTC
CDR3aa: CASSQVWSGEQYF
d_gene: -
j_gene: TRBJ2-7
v_gene: TRBV14
abundance: -

CDR3nt: TGCGCCAGCTCGGCCCAAACCGGGGGTAGCTATGGCTACACCTTC
CDR3aa: CASSAQTGGSYGYTF
d_gene: -
j_gene: TRBJ1-2
v_gene: TRBV5-1
abundance: -

CDR3nt: TGTGCCAGCAGTGAAACGGGAAACACTGAAGCTTTCTTT
CDR3aa: CASSETGNTEAFF
d_gene: -
j_gene: TRBJ1-1
v_gene: TRBV6-1
abundance: -

CDR3nt: TGTGCCAGCAGGGACTCGACTCAGTCGACCCCGGAAGCTTTCTTT
CDR3aa: CASRDSTQSTPEAFF
d_gene: -
j_gene: TRBJ1-1
v_gene: TRBV2
abundance: -

CDR3nt: TGCGCCAGCAGTGAGTATTTGCGGGAGGGCCACGTTGAGCAGTTCTTC
CDR3aa: CASSEYLREGHVEQFF
d_gene: TRBD2
j_gene: TRBJ2-1
v_gene: TRBV10-2
abundance: -

CDR3nt: TGTGCCAGCACCAGTGGGGGGGCCGGCACAGATACGCAGTATTTT
CDR3aa: CASTSGGAGTDTQYF
d_gene: -
j_gene: TRBJ2-3
v_gene: TRBV6-5
abundance: -

CDR3nt: TGTGCCAGCAGTACCACGACACGTAATAATGAAAAACTGTTTTTT
CDR3aa: CASSTTTRNNEKLFF
d_gene: -
j_gene: TRBJ1-4
v_gene: TRBV6-6
abundance: -

CDR3nt: TGTGCCAGCAGCTTAGCGGGCCTCTCCTACAATGAGCAGTTCTTC
CDR3aa: CASSLAGLSYNEQFF
d_gene: -
j_gene: TRBJ2-1
v_gene: TRBV7-3
abundance: -